This T cell receptor beta chain was retrieved from a study of T cell responses to AZD1222 COVID-19 vaccine. Study in general: The study pooled second doses at about 4 or about 12 weeks.

Germline values: CDR1 SGHKS, CDR2 YYEKEE (reference sequence). CDR3 length: 15 amino acids. Between the trimmed V and J ends, which lost 4 bases and 0 bases, there was a span of 11 bases. Clones were sequenced by immunoSEQ multiplex PCR, and TCRdb holds only the in-frame ones, with some missing. Of 95,000 to 150,000 clones in the sample, approximately 90% are singletons; the top ten hold 3.5% to 4.5%. Sequencing used peripheral blood, obtained on day 0 of AZD1222 vaccination. V is TRBV5-5 and J is TRBJ1-3; a possible D gene is TRBD1 (6 bases). The source is an adult in good health. Written as DNA, the CDR3 is TGTGCCAGCAGCATGGACAGTTTCTCTGGAAACACCATATATTTT. This codes for CASSMDSFSGNTIYF.